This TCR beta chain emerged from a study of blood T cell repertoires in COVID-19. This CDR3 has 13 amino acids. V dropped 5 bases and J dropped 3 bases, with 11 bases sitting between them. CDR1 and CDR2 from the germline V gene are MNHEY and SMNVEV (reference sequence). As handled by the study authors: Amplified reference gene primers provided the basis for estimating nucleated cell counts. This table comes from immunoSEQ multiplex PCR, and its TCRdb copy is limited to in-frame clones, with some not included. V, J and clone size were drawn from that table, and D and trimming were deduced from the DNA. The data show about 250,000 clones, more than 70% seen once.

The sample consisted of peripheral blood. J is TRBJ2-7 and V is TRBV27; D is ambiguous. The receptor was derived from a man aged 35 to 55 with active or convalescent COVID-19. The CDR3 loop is CASSPLLLYEQYF. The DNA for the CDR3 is TGTGCCAGCAGTCCGTTACTTCTCTACGAGCAGTACTTC.